These 22 T cell receptor beta chains were all obtained from the same sample, sequenced in a study of blood T cell repertoires in COVID-19. Profiling relied on immunoSEQ multiplex PCR, and the TCRdb table lists in-frame clones only, not all of them. The repertoire holds around 95,000 clones, with approximately 84% as singletons. Sequenced: peripheral blood. Receptor source: an elderly woman with acute or convalescent COVID-19.

V gene TRBV11-2 combines with J gene TRBJ2-5, with 9 bases identical to TRBD2. V dropped 6 bases and J dropped 1; count of bases not matched to a gene: 3. CDR3 length equals 14 residues. The germline V gene encodes CDR1 SGHAT and CDR2 FQNNGV. The CDR3, as DNA: TGTGCCAGCAGGCCGACTAGCGGCCAAGAGACCCAGTACTTC. Protein product: CASRPTSGQETQYF.

The CDR3 DNA reads as TGTGCCAGCAGTCCCGGGACAGGGAGGGCCCCCTATAATTCACCCCTCCACTTT. It specifies CASSPGTGRAPYNSPLHF. This chain uses TRBV28 with TRBJ1-6; 9 nucleotides agree with TRBD1. V was clipped by 5 bases and J by 2 bases; unmatched bases: 10. Looked up from germline, CDR1 is MDHEN and CDR2 is SYDVKM. The CDR3 covers 18 residues.

This chain connects TRBV2 to TRBJ2-5, with TRBD1 matching over 8 bases. Germline assignment: CDR1 SNHLY and CDR2 FYNNEI. J gave up 6 bases and V 1 base, and 7 bases lay outside the gene matches. The CDR3 is 15 residues long. CDR3 DNA sequence: TGTGCCAGCAGTGAAGGGCCAGGGGGCAAGAAGACCCAGTACTTC. Translation: CASSEGPGGKKTQYF.

The J gene is TRBJ2-5, the V gene TRBV6-5; 7 bases match TRBD2. CDR3 length: 15 amino acids. Losses at the gene ends were 6 bases for V and 5 bases for J; bases not matched to a gene: 12. Germline-derived CDR1 and CDR2 are MNHEY and SVGAGI. The CDR3 reads CASSPTSRREETQYF. CDR3 DNA sequence: TGTGCCAGCAGCCCCACTTCAAGGCGGGAGGAGACCCAGTACTTC.

This chain joins TRBV5-5 and TRBJ1-5, with D hard to call. CDR3 length: 15 amino acids. Germline V lookup: CDR1 SGHKS, CDR2 YYEKEE (reference sequence). The V gene lost 2 bases and the J gene lost 1 base, with 10 bases spanning the gap. CDR3 sequence reads: CASSFESRSNQPQHF. The CDR3 DNA sequence: TGTGCCAGCAGCTTCGAATCCAGAAGCAATCAGCCCCAGCATTTT.

This clone was observed a few times. The chain has TRBV7-2 and TRBJ1-1, with D unresolved. From germline, CDR1 is SGHTA and CDR2 FQGNSA. CDR3 length equals 16 residues. V was trimmed by 5 bases and J by 5 bases, leaving 21 bases between them. CDR3 protein: CASSPPGVASRTEAFF. The CDR3 DNA sequence: TGTGCCAGCAGCCCCCCGGGAGTGGCCTCCCGTACTGAAGCTTTCTTT.

Note on this clone: Because the CDR3's place on the DNA is in doubt, the DNA is left out and the CDR3 is given as listed by TCRdb. The genes are TRBV24-1 and TRBJ1-2; the table calls TRBD1, which could not be checked here. Germline V gives CDR1 KGHDR, CDR2 SFDVKD. The CDR3 region is 24 residues in length, termini included. The CDR3 region is CATPDGFNYGYTFGSGTPNYGYTF.

This clone was observed a handful of times. V usage is TRBV2 and J usage is TRBJ1-5, with 11 bases aligning to TRBD1. V shed 8 bases and J 7 bases; nucleotides not matched to a gene: 7. The CDR3 contains 14 residues. Germline CDR1 SNHLY, CDR2 FYNNEI. CDR3: CASQDRGRGQPQHF. The CDR3, as DNA: TGTGCCAGCCAGGACAGGGGGCGAGGACAGCCCCAGCATTTT.

The rearrangement joins TRBV2 to TRBJ1-4; 8 nucleotides line up with TRBD1. The CDR3 spans 15 residues. CDR1 and CDR2 (germline): SNHLY, FYNNEI. V gave up 6 bases and J gave up 8 bases; unmatched junction bases: 11. The CDR3 nucleotides read TGTGCCAGCAGAGAGGACAGGGCTTATGGGGAAAAACTGTTTTTT. Protein product: CASREDRAYGEKLFF.

This clone was observed a handful of times. The chain joins TRBV6-2 or TRBV6-3 to TRBJ1-6, with 9 bases aligning to TRBD1. This CDR3 is built from 15 residues. The germline CDR1 and CDR2 sequences are MNHEY and SVGEGT. With 6 bases clipped from V and 11 bases from J, the junction kept 11 bases outside the gene matches. The CDR3 here is CASSPTGQGSTPLHF. DNA of the CDR3: TGTGCCAGCAGCCCAACGGGACAGGGTAGTACACCCCTCCACTTT.

This chain's CDR3 is CASSRDGTDTQYF. In DNA, the CDR3 is TGTGCCAGCAGCCGAGACGGGACAGATACGCAGTATTTT. The V call is TRBV6-2 or TRBV6-3, the J call TRBJ2-3; D ambiguous. CDR3 size: 13 residues. Germline V gene data show CDR1 as MNHEY and CDR2 as SVGEGT. V was pared by 6 bases and J by 3 bases, with 10 bases between.

This clone has just a few counts. V usage is TRBV24-1 and J usage is TRBJ2-5; D is unclear. The CDR3 is made up of 11 amino acids. From germline, CDR1 is KGHDR and CDR2 SFDVKD. Trimming cost V 4 bases and J 4 bases, with 3 bases left between them. The CDR3 is CATSDLETQYF. The DNA for the CDR3 is TGTGCCACCAGTGACCTAGAGACCCAGTACTTC.

The V gene is TRBV7-2, the J gene TRBJ2-4; 11 bases match TRBD1. J gave up 5 bases and V 5 bases, and 11 bases lay outside the gene matches. The germline gives CDR1 SGHTA, CDR2 FQGNSA. The CDR3 is 17 residues long. CDR3 loop: CASSRDRDRGNQNIQYF. CDR3 nucleotide sequence: TGTGCCAGCAGCCGTGACCGGGACAGGGGGAACCAAAACATTCAGTACTTC.

The chain carries TRBV10-2 and TRBJ2-7, with 8 bases that match TRBD2. After removal of 0 bases from V and 3 bases from J, the junction contained 7 bases not matched to a gene. Germline-derived CDR1 and CDR2 are WSHSY and SAAADI. The CDR3 has 16 residues. In nucleotides, the CDR3 is TGCGCCAGCAGTGAGTCTGGGACTAGGTTGAGCTACGAGCAGTACGTC. This translates into CASSESGTRLSYEQYV.

The genes are TRBV5-1 and TRBJ1-6; D not resolved. Deletions cut 0 bases from V and 10 bases from J, with 8 bases between. The CDR3 is 13 amino acids. The germline gives CDR1 SGHRS, CDR2 YFSETQ. CDR3 in amino acids: CASSLAGGSPLHF. CDR3 nucleotides: TGCGCCAGCAGCTTGGCCGGCGGGTCACCCCTCCACTTT. Using reference TRBV5-1 and TRBJ1-6 for the parts outside the CDR3, the full variable domain is KAGVTQTPRYLIKTRGQQVTLSCSPISGHRSVSWYQQTPGQGLQFLFEYFSETQRNKGNFPGRFSGRQFSNSRSEMNVSTLELGDSALYLCASSLAGGSPLHFGNGTRLTVT.

V is TRBV6-2 or TRBV6-3 and J is TRBJ2-2; D not certain. The CDR3 consists of 12 residues. CDR1 and CDR2 from the germline V gene are MNHEY and SVGEGT. Trimming took off 3 bases at V and 9 bases at J, with 8 bases between the two ends. The CDR3 sequence is CASSYEHRELFF. CDR3 coding DNA: TGTGCCAGCAGTTATGAGCACCGGGAGCTGTTTTTT.

V gene TRBV19 combines with J gene TRBJ1-4; perhaps TRBD1 as D (6 bases). Germline V gene lookup returns CDR1 LNHDA and CDR2 SQIVND (reference sequence). The CDR3 spans 14 residues. The germline V and J ends were trimmed by 3 bases and 8 bases, with 13 bases remaining between them. The DNA of the CDR3 is TGTGCCAGTAGTATGTCCACAGGACAGGAAAAACTGTTTTTT. The encoded protein is CASSMSTGQEKLFF.

This clone is a singleton in its sample. The chain employs TRBV6-5 and TRBJ2-1; TRBD2 agrees at 9 bases. The germline gives CDR1 MNHEY, CDR2 SVGAGI. V shed 0 bases, J shed 7 bases, and the junction held 7 bases outside the gene matches. The CDR3 contains 16 residues. Written as DNA, the CDR3 is TGTGCCAGCAGTTACTCGACGTCTCTAGCGGGGAATGAGCAGTTCTTC. Its translation: CASSYSTSLAGNEQFF.

This chain links TRBV6-5 with TRBJ1-1; 11 bases line up with TRBD1. The CDR3 is 15 amino acids. V gave up 7 bases and J gave up 3 bases; unmatched junction bases: 7. Germline assignment: CDR1 MNHEY and CDR2 SVGAGI. CDR3: CASTGTGGGYTEAFF. The DNA of the CDR3 is TGTGCCAGCACGGGGACAGGGGGAGGTTACACTGAAGCTTTCTTT.

The chain employs TRBV19 and TRBJ1-1, with a weak D call TRBD1 (5 bases). The germline gives CDR1 LNHDA, CDR2 SQIVND (reference sequence). Trimming left V 3 bases short and J 0 bases short, with 5 bases between. CDR3 length: 13 amino acids. CDR3 region: CASSMTVNTEAFF. The CDR3 DNA sequence: TGTGCCAGTAGTATGACAGTGAACACTGAAGCTTTCTTT.

The rearrangement links TRBV28 to TRBJ1-6; D call uncertain. The CDR3 sequence is 16 residues long. Germline V lookup: CDR1 MDHEN, CDR2 SYDVKM. V dropped 4 bases and J dropped 7 bases, with 17 bases sitting between them. The CDR3 nucleotides are TGTGCCAGCAGTTCCGGACTAGAATCGTTGAATTCACCCCTCCACTTT. Translated, it gives CASSSGLESLNSPLHF.

CDR3 bases: TGTGCCAGCAGCCAAGATAGCGGGCAGGATGGTGAAAAACTGTTTTTT. It encodes CASSQDSGQDGEKLFF. This chain uses TRBV4-2 with TRBJ1-4, with D uncertain. Trimming pared 0 bases from V and 7 bases from J, leaving 15 bases between. Germline-derived CDR1 and CDR2 are LGHNA and YNFKEQ. The CDR3 is 16 amino acids.